This TCR beta chain is from a study of blood T cell repertoires in COVID-19. The V and J ends lost 0 bases and 4 bases, in that order; junction bases with no gene match: 1. The CDR3 is 15 residues long. Germline CDR1 and CDR2: MNHEY and SVGEGT. Using immunoSEQ multiplex PCR, the repertoire was profiled, and TCRdb retains in-frame clones only, with some absent. The repertoire holds about 42,000 clones, with 85% as singletons. The J gene is TRBJ2-2, the V gene TRBV6-2 or TRBV6-3, with TRBD2 matching 8 bases. This TCR came from a man aged 50-59 years with active COVID-19. Source material: peripheral blood. The CDR3 region is CASSYSRGATGELFF. In nucleotides, the CDR3 is TGTGCCAGCAGTTACTCGCGGGGGGCCACCGGGGAGCTGTTTTTT.